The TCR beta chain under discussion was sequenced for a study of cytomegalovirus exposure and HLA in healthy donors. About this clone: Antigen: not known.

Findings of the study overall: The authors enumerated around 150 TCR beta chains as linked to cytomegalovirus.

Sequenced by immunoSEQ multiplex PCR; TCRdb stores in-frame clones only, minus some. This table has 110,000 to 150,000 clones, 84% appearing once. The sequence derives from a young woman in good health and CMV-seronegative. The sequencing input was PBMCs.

The CDR3 sequence is CAWRAGRDSPLHF. The CDR3 DNA reads as TGTGCCTGGAGGGCAGGGAGGGACTCACCCCTCCACTTT. V and J are TRBV30 and TRBJ1-6, with D perhaps matching TRBD1 (5 bases). Trimming cost V 3 bases and J 10 bases, with 13 bases left between them. CDR1 and CDR2 from the germline V gene are GTSNPN and SVGIG (reference sequence). This CDR3 has 13 residues.